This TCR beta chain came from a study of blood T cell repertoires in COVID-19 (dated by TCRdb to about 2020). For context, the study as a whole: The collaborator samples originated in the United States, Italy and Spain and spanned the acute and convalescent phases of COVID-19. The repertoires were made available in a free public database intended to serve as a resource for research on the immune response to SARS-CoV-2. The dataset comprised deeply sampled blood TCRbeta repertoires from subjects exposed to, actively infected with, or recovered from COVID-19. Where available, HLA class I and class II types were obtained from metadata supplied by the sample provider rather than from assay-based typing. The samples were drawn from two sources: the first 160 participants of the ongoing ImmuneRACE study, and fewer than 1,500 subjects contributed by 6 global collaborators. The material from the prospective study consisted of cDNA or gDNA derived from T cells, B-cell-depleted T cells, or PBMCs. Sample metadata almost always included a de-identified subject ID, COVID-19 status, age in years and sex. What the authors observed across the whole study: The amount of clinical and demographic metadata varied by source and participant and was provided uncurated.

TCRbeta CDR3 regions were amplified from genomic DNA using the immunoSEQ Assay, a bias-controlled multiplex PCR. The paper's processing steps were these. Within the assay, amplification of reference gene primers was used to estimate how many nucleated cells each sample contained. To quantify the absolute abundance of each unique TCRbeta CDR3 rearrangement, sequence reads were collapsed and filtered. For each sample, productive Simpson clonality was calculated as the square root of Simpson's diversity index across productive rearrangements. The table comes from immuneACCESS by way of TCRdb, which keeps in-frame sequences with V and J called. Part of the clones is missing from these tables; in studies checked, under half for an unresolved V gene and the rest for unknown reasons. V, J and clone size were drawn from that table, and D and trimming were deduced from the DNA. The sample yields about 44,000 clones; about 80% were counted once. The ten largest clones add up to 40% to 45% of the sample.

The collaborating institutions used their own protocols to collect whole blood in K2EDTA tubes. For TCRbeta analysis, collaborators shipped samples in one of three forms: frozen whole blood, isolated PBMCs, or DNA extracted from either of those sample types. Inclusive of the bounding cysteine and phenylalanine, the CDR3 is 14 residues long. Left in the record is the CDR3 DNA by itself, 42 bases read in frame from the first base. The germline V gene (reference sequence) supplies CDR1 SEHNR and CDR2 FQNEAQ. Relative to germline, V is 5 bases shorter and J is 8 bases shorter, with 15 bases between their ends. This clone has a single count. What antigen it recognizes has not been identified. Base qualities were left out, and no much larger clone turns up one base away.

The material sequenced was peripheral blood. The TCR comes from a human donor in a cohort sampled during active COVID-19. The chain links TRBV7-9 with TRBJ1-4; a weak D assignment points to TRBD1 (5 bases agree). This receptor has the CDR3 CASSRTGLEEKLFF. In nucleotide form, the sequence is TGTGCCAGCAGCCGTACGGGACTCGAAGAAAAACTGTTTTTT.